Below, 27 T cell receptor beta chains from the same sample are listed, as sequenced in a study of T cell repertoires in cytomegalovirus infection. No antigens are known for them. TCRdb independently ran MiXCR on the reads; one entry per CDR3 protein. The sample lists about half a million distinct CDR3 sequences, around 30% occurring once. The material was cultured PBMCs, obtained from culture after CMV antigen stimulation. These receptors all stem from a human donor in good health (CMV status not recorded). Some clones in this sample may be carry-over from other donors' samples.

The chain joins TRBV5-4 to TRBJ2-3, with 8 bases identical to TRBD2. The CDR3 has 16 residues. Germline V gives CDR1 SGHNT, CDR2 YYREEE (reference sequence). V lost 3 bases to trimming and J lost 4 bases; unmatched junction nucleotides: 10. The CDR3 reads CASSSTSVRVADTQYF. The CDR3 DNA reads TGTGCCAGCAGCTCGACTAGCGTCAGAGTGGCAGATACGCAGTATTTT.

The rearrangement joins TRBV11-2 to TRBJ2-7, with a tentative D call TRBD2 (5 bases). V was shortened by 5 bases and J by 4 bases, with 15 bases between the two germline ends. The CDR3 extends over 14 amino acids. Looked up from germline, CDR1 is SGHAT and CDR2 is FQNNGV. The CDR3 sequence is CASSLRTVSYEQYV. CDR3 coding DNA: TGTGCCAGCAGCCTTCGGACTGTTAGTTACGAGCAGTACGTC.

This sequence joins TRBV30 and TRBJ1-2, with D tentatively TRBD1 (5 bases). CDR3 size: 15 residues. Trimming pared 2 bases from V and 1 base from J, leaving 14 bases between. CDR1 GTSNPN and CDR2 SVGIG come from the germline V gene (reference sequence). CDR3 sequence reads: CAWSFGGSYNYGYTF. The CDR3 coding sequence is TGTGCCTGGAGTTTCGGGGGTTCATATAACTATGGCTACACCTTC.

This clonotype was seen only a few times. CDR3: CASSEVRQGEDEQYV. CDR3 nucleotides: TGTGCCAGCAGTGAAGTAAGGCAGGGGGAAGACGAGCAGTACGTC. J is TRBJ2-7 and V is TRBV2; 7 bases line up with TRBD1. V was clipped by 1 base and J by 5 bases; unmatched bases: 8. The germline CDR1 and CDR2 sequences are SNHLY and FYNNEI. CDR3 length equals 15 residues.

The chain couples TRBV4-2 to TRBJ2-7; 7 bases fit TRBD2. Unmatched junction bases numbered 7, after V lost 0 bases and J lost 2 bases. The CDR3 covers 16 residues. CDR1 and CDR2 (germline): LGHNA, YNFKEQ. The CDR3 region has the DNA TGTGCCAGCAGCCAAGAACCAGGGACTACCACCTACGAGCAGTACTTC. Protein product: CASSQEPGTTTYEQYF.

A few counts support this clonotype. The CDR3 is CASSPRDYGYEQFF. CDR3 in DNA: TGTGCCAGCAGCCCCCGGGACTACGGCTATGAGCAGTTCTTC. V gene TRBV3-1 combines with J gene TRBJ2-1; 7 nucleotides align to TRBD2. The V and J ends lost 4 bases and 8 bases, in that order; junction bases with no gene match: 8. The length of the CDR3 is 14 residues. Germline V gene data show CDR1 as LGHDT and CDR2 as YNNKEL (reference sequence).

In this sample, this clonotype turned up a few times. This sequence joins TRBV7-2 and TRBJ2-7; 7 bases are shared with TRBD2. CDR3 length: 15 amino acids. CDR1 and CDR2 from the germline V gene are SGHTA and FQGNSA. V was clipped by 3 bases and J by 2 bases; unmatched bases: 7. The CDR3 region is CASSFAGTKTYEQYF. CDR3 coding DNA: TGTGCCAGCAGCTTTGCCGGGACTAAAACCTACGAGCAGTACTTC.

J is TRBJ2-2 and V is TRBV27, with a weak D call TRBD2 (5 bases). This CDR3 is 16 amino acids long. V was trimmed by 1 base and J by 5 bases, leaving 14 bases between them. Germline V gene data show CDR1 as MNHEY and CDR2 as SMNVEV (reference sequence). The CDR3 is CASSLYRGVETGELFF. CDR3 nucleotide sequence: TGTGCCAGCAGTTTATATCGGGGAGTCGAAACCGGGGAGCTGTTTTTT.

The chain is built from TRBV10-3 and TRBJ2-3; TRBD2 agrees at 7 bases. Germline CDR1 is ENHRY and CDR2 is SYGVKD. CDR3 size: 17 residues. Trimming removed 0 bases from V and 5 bases from J; junction bases left unmatched: 11. The CDR3 DNA follows: TGTGCCATCAGTGAGTCGTTGGGAAGCGGGATACGAGATACGCAGTATTTT. Its protein product is CAISESLGSGIRDTQYF.

This chain joins TRBV11-2 and TRBJ2-7; tentatively, D is TRBD1 (7 bases). V was pared by 8 bases and J by 3 bases, with 23 bases between. The germline V gene has CDR1 SGHAT and CDR2 FQNNGV. The CDR3 is 16 amino acids. CDR3: CASRNWGRGANYEQYF. CDR3 coding DNA: TGTGCCAGCCGAAATTGGGGCAGGGGGGCCAACTACGAGCAGTACTTC.

CDR3 loop: CASSTGTGGGLTEAFF. In DNA form, the CDR3 reads TGTGCCAGCAGCACCGGGACAGGGGGTGGTCTCACTGAAGCTTTCTTT. The chain combines TRBV9 with TRBJ1-1, with 11 positions matching TRBD1. The CDR3 sequence is 16 residues long. V gave up 4 bases and J gave up 4 bases; unmatched junction bases: 9. Germline lookup yields CDR1 SGDLS and CDR2 YYNGEE.

This clonotype appeared many times. This chain connects TRBV7-2 to TRBJ1-1, with 8 bases aligning to TRBD1. Germline V gives CDR1 SGHTA, CDR2 FQGNSA. After removal of 6 bases from V and 0 bases from J, the junction contained 3 bases not matched to a gene. The CDR3 is made up of 14 amino acids. The DNA for the CDR3 is TGTGCCAGCAGAGGACAGGGTATGAACACTGAAGCTTTCTTT. Its protein product is CASRGQGMNTEAFF.

This chain uses TRBV6-2 or TRBV6-3 with TRBJ1-1, with a tentative D call TRBD1 (6 bases). The CDR3 contains 14 residues. Per germline, CDR1 MNHEY and CDR2 SVGEGT. The V gene lost 5 bases and the J gene lost 11 bases, with 21 bases spanning the gap. This CDR3 is CASSAQQGPGRAFF. In DNA form, the CDR3 reads TGTGCCAGCAGTGCCCAACAGGGACCTGGCAGGGCTTTCTTT.

The table lists this clonotype with a few counts. The chain combines TRBV19 with TRBJ2-4; 12 nucleotides line up with TRBD2. CDR3 size: 19 residues. V gave up 5 bases and J gave up 0 bases; unmatched junction bases: 11. Germline V lookup: CDR1 LNHDA, CDR2 SQIVND (reference sequence). The CDR3 reads CASSHATSGRSLAKNIQYF. Written as DNA, the CDR3 is TGTGCCAGTAGTCACGCGACTAGCGGGAGATCCTTAGCCAAAAACATTCAGTACTTC.

This clonotype was observed a few times. V and J are TRBV6-6 and TRBJ2-2, with no clear D. With 5 bases removed from V and 0 bases from J, the gap between germline ends came to 16 bases. CDR1 is MNHNY and CDR2 is SVGAGI in the germline V gene (reference sequence). CDR3 length equals 17 residues. CDR3 in amino acids: CASSQTHRHTNTGELFF. CDR3 sequence (DNA): TGTGCCAGCAGTCAGACGCACCGACATACGAACACCGGGGAGCTGTTTTTT.

This chain joins TRBV20-1 and TRBJ2-2; 8 bases are a match to TRBD1. CDR1 and CDR2 (germline): DFQATT, SNEGSKA (reference sequence). The CDR3 consists of 14 residues. V lost 5 bases, J lost 6 bases, and 8 bases stayed unmatched. The CDR3 DNA is TGCAGTGCTGATCAAGGACAGGGAGCCGGGGAGCTGTTTTTT. It codes for CSADQGQGAGELFF.

This chain uses TRBV20-1 with TRBJ2-7, with 7 positions matching TRBD2. J lost 6 bases, V lost 5 bases, and 10 bases had no gene match. The CDR3 is made up of 13 amino acids. CDR1 DFQATT and CDR2 SNEGSKA come from the germline V gene (reference sequence). CDR3 nucleotide sequence: TGCAGTGCTGGCGACTGGCGGGGGAGCGAGCAGTACTTC. This gives the protein CSAGDWRGSEQYF.

In this sample, this clonotype turned up a few times. CDR3 sequence: CASSRRDRRTTEAFF. CDR3 DNA sequence: TGTGCCAGCAGCCGCCGGGACAGGCGAACCACTGAAGCTTTCTTT. This chain connects TRBV7-4 to TRBJ1-1; 8 positions agree with TRBD1. The CDR3 has 15 residues. With 5 bases clipped from V and 4 bases from J, the junction kept 9 bases outside the gene matches. CDR1 is SGHVT, CDR2 SQSDAQ, per germline. The entire variable domain, with the rest obtained from reference TRBV7-4 and TRBJ1-1, is as follows: GAGVSQSPRYKVAKRGRDVALRCDSISGHVTLYWYRQTLGQGSEVLTYSQSDAQRDKSGRPSGRFSAERPERSVSTLKIQRTEQGDSAVYLCASSRRDRRTTEAFFGQGTRLTVV.

This clonotype was found a few times. The rearrangement joins TRBV24-1 to TRBJ2-1; 8 positions agree with TRBD2. The CDR3 runs 16 residues. The V and J ends lost 5 bases and 4 bases, in that order; junction bases with no gene match: 9. The germline CDR1 and CDR2 sequences are KGHDR and SFDVKD. CDR3 loop: CATSAVRGGEYNEQFF. CDR3 nucleotides: TGTGCCACCAGTGCCGTCCGGGGGGGCGAATACAATGAGCAGTTCTTC.

This rearrangement joins TRBV7-8 to TRBJ2-4; 7 bases line up with TRBD2. The CDR3 is 17 residues long. Trimming at V came to 4 bases and at J to 2 bases, leaving 11 bases not matched to a gene. The germline CDR1 and CDR2 sequences are SGHVS and FQNEAQ. DNA of the CDR3: TGTGCCAGCAGCTGGGGGGGTTCAACCCTGACCAAAAACATTCAGTACTTC. Encoded protein: CASSWGGSTLTKNIQYF.

The chain has TRBV4-3 and TRBJ2-1, with a possible D match to TRBD2 (6 bases). The germline V gene has CDR1 LGHNA and CDR2 YSLEER. CDR3 length: 16 amino acids. V lost 0 bases to trimming and J lost 9 bases, with 18 bases between them. The CDR3 nucleotides are TGCGCCAGCAGCCAAGATGGGGGAGGCGGGGTTGGTGAGCAGTTCTTC. Translating it yields CASSQDGGGGVGEQFF.

This clonotype came up a few times. The V and J genes are TRBV7-2 and TRBJ2-7, with D possibly TRBD2 on 6 matching bases. Germline V gene lookup returns CDR1 SGHTA and CDR2 FQGNSA. Trimming stripped 5 bases from V and 7 bases from J, with 18 bases between. This CDR3 has 14 residues. The CDR3 loop is CASSRQRDGGEQYF. The CDR3 DNA reads TGTGCCAGCAGCCGGCAGCGAGACGGAGGGGAGCAGTACTTC.

This clonotype was recorded many times. The rearrangement links TRBV6-2 or TRBV6-3 to TRBJ1-2; 9 nucleotides align to TRBD1. CDR1 is MNHEY, CDR2 SVGEGT, per germline. This CDR3 spans 15 amino acids. The V segment lost 4 bases and the J segment 3 bases; nucleotides outside the gene matches: 6. CDR3 nucleotide sequence: TGTGCCAGCAGTTCGCGGGACAGGGAATACTATGGCTACACCTTC. This sequence encodes CASSSRDREYYGYTF.

The chain joins TRBV7-6 to TRBJ1-1, with no clear D. This CDR3 spans 15 amino acids. Trimming removed 2 bases at V and 5 bases at J, with 15 bases between. Germline CDR1 and CDR2: SGHVS and FNYEAQ. The CDR3 DNA reads TGTGCCAGCAGCTTAAGTTCGGGCGGGGAAACTGAAGCTTTCTTT. Its protein product is CASSLSSGGETEAFF.

This clonotype was observed many times. The genes are TRBV11-3 and TRBJ2-2; D tentatively reads TRBD1 or TRBD2 (5 bases each). This CDR3 comprises 18 residues. The V end was cut by 0 bases, the J end by 2 bases, with 16 bases between. Germline CDR1 reads SGHNT; CDR2 reads YENEEA. The CDR3 DNA is TGTGCCAGCAGCTTAGATCAAGCAGGGAGCGCCAACACCGGGGAGCTGTTTTTT. Translation gives CASSLDQAGSANTGELFF.

The chain employs TRBV20-1 and TRBJ2-3, with 8 bases matching TRBD2. Trimming took 0 bases from V and 4 from J; bases not matched to a gene: 3. The germline V gene encodes CDR1 DFQATT and CDR2 SNEGSKA (reference sequence). The CDR3 is 14 residues long. The CDR3 loop reads CSARDAGGADTQYF. In DNA, the CDR3 is TGCAGTGCTAGAGATGCGGGAGGAGCAGATACGCAGTATTTT.

The sample holds a few counts of this clonotype. The V gene is TRBV4-3, the J gene TRBJ1-2; unclear D gene. Trimming shortened V by 2 bases and J by 1 base, and 5 bases separated the two germline ends. The CDR3 is made up of 13 amino acids. Germline CDR1 and CDR2: LGHNA and YSLEER. The CDR3 DNA sequence: TGCGCCAGCAGCCAATCAGATAACTATGGCTACACCTTC. Protein: CASSQSDNYGYTF.